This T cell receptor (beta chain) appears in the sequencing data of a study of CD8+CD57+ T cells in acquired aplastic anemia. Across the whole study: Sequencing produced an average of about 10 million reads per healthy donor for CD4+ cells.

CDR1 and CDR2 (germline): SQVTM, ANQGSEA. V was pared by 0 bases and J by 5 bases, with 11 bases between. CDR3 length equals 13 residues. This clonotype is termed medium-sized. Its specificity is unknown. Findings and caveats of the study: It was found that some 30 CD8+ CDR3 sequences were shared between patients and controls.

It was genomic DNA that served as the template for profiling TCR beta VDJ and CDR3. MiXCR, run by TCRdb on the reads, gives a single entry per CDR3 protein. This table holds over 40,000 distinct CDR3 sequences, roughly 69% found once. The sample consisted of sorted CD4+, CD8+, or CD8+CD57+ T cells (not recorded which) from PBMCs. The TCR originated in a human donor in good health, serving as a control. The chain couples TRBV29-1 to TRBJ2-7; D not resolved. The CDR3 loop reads CSVEDQGIHEQYF. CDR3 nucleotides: TGCAGCGTTGAAGATCAAGGGATCCACGAGCAGTACTTC.